The T cell receptor (beta chain) under discussion was sequenced for a study of T cells in Graves' hyperthyroidism and ophthalmopathy. The CDR3 regions of TCR beta were amplified from RNA transcripts. HTBI primers were used for first-round RT-PCR of the TCR CDR3. TCRdb processed the multiplex PCR reads anew with MiXCR; each CDR3 protein has one entry. The table lists about 350,000 distinct CDR3 sequences, approximately 15% of them singletons. This clonotype was recorded many times. Researchers barred patients who had uncontrolled infection, other autoimmune disease, pregnancy or lactation. The PBMCs studied were ones that came from approximately 9.9 ml fresh peripheral blood. V shed 5 bases and J shed 8 bases, with 15 bases lying between them. The CDR3 runs 14 residues. Per the germline V gene, CDR1 is SEHNR and CDR2 is FQNEAQ (reference sequence).

The specimen sequenced was blood. The clonotype comes from a woman in her twenties or thirties with Graves' hyperthyroidism. V usage is TRBV7-9 and J usage is TRBJ1-4; the D is unclear. The CDR3 DNA reads TGTGCCAGCAGCCTAGACCGACGCGGGGAAAAACTGTTTTTT. Residues: CASSLDRRGEKLFF.